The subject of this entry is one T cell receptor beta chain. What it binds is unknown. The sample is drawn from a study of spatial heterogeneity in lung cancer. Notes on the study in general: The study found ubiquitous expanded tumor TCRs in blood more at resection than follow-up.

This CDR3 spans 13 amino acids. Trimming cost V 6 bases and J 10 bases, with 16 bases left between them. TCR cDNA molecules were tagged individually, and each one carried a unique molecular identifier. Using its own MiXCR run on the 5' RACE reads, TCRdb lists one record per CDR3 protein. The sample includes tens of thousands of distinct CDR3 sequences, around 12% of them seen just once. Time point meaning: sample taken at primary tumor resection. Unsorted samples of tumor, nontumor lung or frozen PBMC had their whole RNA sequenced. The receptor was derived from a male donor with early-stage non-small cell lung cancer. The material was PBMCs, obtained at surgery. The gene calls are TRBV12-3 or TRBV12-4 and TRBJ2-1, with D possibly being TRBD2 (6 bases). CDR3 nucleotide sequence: TGTGCCAGCAGCCGACCCCCTAGCGAGGAGCAGTTCTTC. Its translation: CASSRPPSEEQFF.